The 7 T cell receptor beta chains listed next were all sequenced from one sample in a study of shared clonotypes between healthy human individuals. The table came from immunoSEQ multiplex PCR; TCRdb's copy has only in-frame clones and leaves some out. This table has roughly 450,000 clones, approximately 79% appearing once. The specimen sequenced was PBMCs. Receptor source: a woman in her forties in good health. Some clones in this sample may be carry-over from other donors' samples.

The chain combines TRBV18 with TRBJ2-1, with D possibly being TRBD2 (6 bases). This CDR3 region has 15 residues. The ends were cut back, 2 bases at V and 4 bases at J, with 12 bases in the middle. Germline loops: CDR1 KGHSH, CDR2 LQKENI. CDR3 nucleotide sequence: TGTGCCAGCTCACCAGGGGGGAGCTCTTACAATGAGCAGTTCTTC. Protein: CASSPGGSSYNEQFF. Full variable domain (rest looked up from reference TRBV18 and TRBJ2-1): NAGVMQNPRHLVRRRGQEARLRCSPMKGHSHVYWYRQLPEEGLKFMVYLQKENIIDESGMPKERFSAEFPKEGPSILRIQQVVRGDSAAYFCASSPGGSSYNEQFFGPGTRLTVL.

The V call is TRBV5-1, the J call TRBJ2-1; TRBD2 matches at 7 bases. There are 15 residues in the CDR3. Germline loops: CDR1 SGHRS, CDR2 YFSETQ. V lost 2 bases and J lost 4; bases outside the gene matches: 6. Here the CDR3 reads CASSFGLGLYNEQFF. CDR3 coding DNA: TGCGCCAGCAGCTTCGGACTAGGACTATACAATGAGCAGTTCTTC.

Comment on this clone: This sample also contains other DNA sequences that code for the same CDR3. The CDR3 here is CASSPDRDTEAFF. For the CDR3, the DNA is TGTGCCAGCTCACCGGACAGGGACACTGAAGCTTTCTTT. The genes are TRBV18 and TRBJ1-1; 8 positions agree with TRBD1. The CDR3 spans 13 residues. In germline, CDR1 is KGHSH, CDR2 LQKENI. Trimming cost V 3 bases and J 3 bases; bases outside gene matches: 0.

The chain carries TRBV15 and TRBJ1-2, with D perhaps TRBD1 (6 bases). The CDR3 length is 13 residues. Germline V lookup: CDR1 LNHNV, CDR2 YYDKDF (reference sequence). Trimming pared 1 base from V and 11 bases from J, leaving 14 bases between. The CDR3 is CATSRAGGDHYTF. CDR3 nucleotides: TGTGCCACCAGCAGAGCCGGGGGCGACCATTACACCTTC.

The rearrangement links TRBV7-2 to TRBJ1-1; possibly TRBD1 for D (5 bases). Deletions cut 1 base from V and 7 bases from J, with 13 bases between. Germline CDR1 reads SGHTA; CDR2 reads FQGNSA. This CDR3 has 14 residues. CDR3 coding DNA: TGTGCCAGCAGCTTAGGCCCCCAGGGCGTTGAAGCTTTCTTT. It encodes CASSLGPQGVEAFF.

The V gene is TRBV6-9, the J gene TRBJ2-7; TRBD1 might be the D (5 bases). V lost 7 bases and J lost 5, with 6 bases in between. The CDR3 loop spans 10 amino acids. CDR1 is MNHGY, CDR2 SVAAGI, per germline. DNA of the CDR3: TGTGCCAGCAAGGGGAACGAGCAGTACTTC. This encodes CASKGNEQYF.

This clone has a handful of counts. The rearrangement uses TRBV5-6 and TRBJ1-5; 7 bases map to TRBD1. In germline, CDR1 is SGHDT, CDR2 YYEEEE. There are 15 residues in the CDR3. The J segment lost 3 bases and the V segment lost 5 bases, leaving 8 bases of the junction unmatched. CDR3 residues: CASSSGQAYNQPQHF. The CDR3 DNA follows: TGTGCCAGCAGTTCAGGACAGGCGTACAATCAGCCCCAGCATTTT.